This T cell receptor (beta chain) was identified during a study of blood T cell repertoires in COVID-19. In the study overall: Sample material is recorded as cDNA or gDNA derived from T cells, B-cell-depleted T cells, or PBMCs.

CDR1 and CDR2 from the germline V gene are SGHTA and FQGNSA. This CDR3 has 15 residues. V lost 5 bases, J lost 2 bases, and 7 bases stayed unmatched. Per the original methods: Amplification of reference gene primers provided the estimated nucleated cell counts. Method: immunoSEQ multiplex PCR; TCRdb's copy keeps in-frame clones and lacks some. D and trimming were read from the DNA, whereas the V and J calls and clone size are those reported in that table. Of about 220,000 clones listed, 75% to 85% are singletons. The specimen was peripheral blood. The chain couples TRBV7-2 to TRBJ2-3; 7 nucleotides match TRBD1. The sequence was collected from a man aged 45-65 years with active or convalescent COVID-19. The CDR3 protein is CASSTGTVLTDTQYF. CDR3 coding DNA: TGTGCCAGCAGCACCGGGACAGTTCTCACAGATACGCAGTATTTT.